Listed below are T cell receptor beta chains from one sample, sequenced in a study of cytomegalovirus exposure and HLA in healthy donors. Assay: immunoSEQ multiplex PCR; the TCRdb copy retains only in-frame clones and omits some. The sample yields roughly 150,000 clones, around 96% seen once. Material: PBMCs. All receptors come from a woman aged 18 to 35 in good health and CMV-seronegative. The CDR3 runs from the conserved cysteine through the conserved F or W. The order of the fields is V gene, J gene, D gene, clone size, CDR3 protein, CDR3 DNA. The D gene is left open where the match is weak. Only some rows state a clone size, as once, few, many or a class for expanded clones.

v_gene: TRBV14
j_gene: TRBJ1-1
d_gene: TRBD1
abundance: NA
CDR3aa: CASSDDSTGYTEAFF
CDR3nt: TGTGCCAGCAGCGACGACTCGACAGGGTACACTGAAGCTTTCTTT

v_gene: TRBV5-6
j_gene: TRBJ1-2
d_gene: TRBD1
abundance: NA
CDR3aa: CASSADRVYGYTF
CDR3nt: TGTGCCAGCAGCGCCGACAGGGTCTATGGCTACACCTTC

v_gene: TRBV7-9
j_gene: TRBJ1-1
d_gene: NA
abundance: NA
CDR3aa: CASSYLTENTEAFF
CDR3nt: TGTGCCAGCAGTTATTTGACAGAGAACACTGAAGCTTTCTTT

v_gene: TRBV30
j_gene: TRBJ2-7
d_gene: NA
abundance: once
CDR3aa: CAWTFADSYEQYF
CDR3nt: TGTGCCTGGACGTTCGCGGACTCCTACGAGCAGTACTTC

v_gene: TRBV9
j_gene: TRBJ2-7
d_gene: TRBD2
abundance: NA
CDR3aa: CASSVATGREGYYEQYF
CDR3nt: TGTGCCAGCAGCGTAGCTACGGGCAGGGAGGGTTACTACGAGCAGTACTTC

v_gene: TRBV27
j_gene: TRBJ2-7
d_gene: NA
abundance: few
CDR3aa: CASSLSRLYEQYF
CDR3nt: TGTGCCAGCAGTTTATCTCGACTGTACGAGCAGTACTTC

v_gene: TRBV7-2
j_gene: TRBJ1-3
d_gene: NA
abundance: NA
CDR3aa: CASSLETAGNTIYF
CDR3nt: TGTGCCAGCAGCTTAGAAACAGCTGGAAACACCATATATTTT

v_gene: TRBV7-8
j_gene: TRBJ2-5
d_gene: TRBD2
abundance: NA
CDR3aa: CASSPKLGLAGGWQETQYF
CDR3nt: TGTGCCAGCAGCCCCAAGTTAGGGCTAGCGGGGGGCTGGCAAGAGACCCAGTACTTC

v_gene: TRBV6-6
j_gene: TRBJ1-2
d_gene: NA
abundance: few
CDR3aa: CASRSRGLAHGYTF
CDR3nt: TGTGCCAGCAGGTCCAGGGGACTAGCGCATGGCTACACCTTC

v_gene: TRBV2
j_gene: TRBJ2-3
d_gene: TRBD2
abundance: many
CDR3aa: CASSERGGADTQYF
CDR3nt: TGTGCCAGCAGTGAACGCGGGGGTGCAGATACGCAGTATTTT

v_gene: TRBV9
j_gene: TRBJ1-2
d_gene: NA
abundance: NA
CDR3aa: CASSTPSQGSSGYTF
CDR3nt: TGTGCCAGCAGCACCCCTTCGCAGGGAAGCTCTGGCTACACCTTC

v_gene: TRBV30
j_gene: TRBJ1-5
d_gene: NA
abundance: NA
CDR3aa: CAWTQGLENQPQHF
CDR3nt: TGTGCCTGGACTCAGGGTCTTGAGAATCAGCCCCAGCATTTT

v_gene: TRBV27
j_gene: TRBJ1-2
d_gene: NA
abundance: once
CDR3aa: CASSLRGWGRGSYTF
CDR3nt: TGTGCCAGCAGTTTACGGGGATGGGGCAGGGGTAGCTACACCTTC

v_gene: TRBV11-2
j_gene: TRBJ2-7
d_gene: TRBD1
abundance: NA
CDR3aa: CASSVPGGYEQYF
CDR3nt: TGTGCCAGCAGCGTACCAGGGGGCTACGAGCAGTACTTC

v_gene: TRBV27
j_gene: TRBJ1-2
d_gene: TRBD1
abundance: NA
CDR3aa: CASSSTGAPAYGYTF
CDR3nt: TGTGCCAGCAGTTCTACAGGGGCTCCAGCTTATGGCTACACCTTC

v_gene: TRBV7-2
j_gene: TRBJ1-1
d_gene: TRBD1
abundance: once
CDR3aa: CASSSVPRGTGNTEAFF
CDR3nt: TGTGCCAGCAGCTCGGTCCCCCGTGGGACAGGGAACACTGAAGCTTTCTTT

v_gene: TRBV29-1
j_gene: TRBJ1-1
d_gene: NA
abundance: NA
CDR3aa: CSVGDIRLNTEAFF
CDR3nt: TGCAGCGTGGGGGACATTAGATTGAACACTGAAGCTTTCTTT